This TCR beta chain was recorded in a study of human T cells and chemical hapten exposure. TCRdb re-called the RACE reads through MiXCR, storing one row per CDR3 protein. The sample holds some 53,000 distinct CDR3 sequences; approximately 11% are singletons and the top ten take around 2%. The time point was: patch test 1, 2 weeks after DPC sensitization. Treatment here: therapeutic diphenylcyclopropenone sensitization with weekly scalp DPC. Whole blood, unfractionated, served as the material for total RNA extraction. The J segment lost 4 bases and the V segment lost 4 bases, leaving 2 bases of the junction unmatched. The CDR3 is 14 residues long. CDR1 SGHTA and CDR2 FQGNSA come from the germline V gene.

The chain carries TRBV7-2 and TRBJ2-5, with 11 bases lining up with TRBD2. The input for sequencing was whole blood, taken in connection with sensitization to the hapten diphenylcyclopropenone (DPC). The source is a woman between 40 and 55 years old with alopecia areata. Some clones in this sample may be carry-over from other donors' samples. The CDR3 is CASSYLAGGETQYF. CDR3 nucleotides: TGTGCCAGCAGCTATCTAGCGGGAGGAGAGACCCAGTACTTC.